These 5 T cell receptor beta chains came from one sample sequenced in a study of neoadjuvant anti-PD-1 for oral cavity cancer. The sample's time point: after neoadjuvant nivolumab, at surgical resection. Some clones are missing from TCRdb's copy, which holds only in-frame ones; the method was immunoSEQ multiplex PCR. The sample lists 25,000 or so clones; 25% to 30% were seen once. Sequenced here: tumor tissue, sampled after nivolumab (anti-PD-1) treatment. All receptors derive from a person between 40 and 85 years old with oral cavity squamous cell carcinoma.

This clone has just a few counts. The CDR3 region is CASSARGGSAGNTIYF. In DNA form, the CDR3 reads TGTGCCAGCAGCGCACGAGGGGGTTCTGCCGGAAACACCATATATTTT. The rearrangement joins TRBV9 to TRBJ1-3, with D perhaps matching TRBD1 (6 bases). Between the trimmed V and J ends, which lost 3 bases and 4 bases, there was a span of 17 bases. The CDR3 spans 16 residues. CDR1 SGDLS and CDR2 YYNGEE come from the germline V gene.

The chain joins TRBV7-3 to TRBJ2-3; 8 bases line up with TRBD1. The CDR3 loop spans 15 amino acids. Germline CDR1 is SGHTA and CDR2 is FQGTGA. With V trimmed by 4 bases and J by 6 bases, 9 bases remained unmatched. CDR3 in amino acids: CASSSGTGRGDTQYF. The CDR3 region has the DNA TGTGCCAGCAGCTCCGGGACAGGACGTGGGGATACGCAGTATTTT.

The genes are TRBV7-3 and TRBJ2-3, with TRBD1 matching over 12 bases. The CDR3 extends over 16 amino acids. From germline, CDR1 is SGHTA and CDR2 FQGTGA. The ends lost 3 bases at V and 4 bases at J; junction bases unmatched: 5. The CDR3 loop is CASSLPGTGGPDTQYF. CDR3 nucleotide sequence: TGTGCCAGCAGCTTGCCCGGGACAGGGGGCCCAGATACGCAGTATTTT.

This clone has a single count. The V call is TRBV6-5, the J call TRBJ2-2; D uncertain. Trimming took 2 bases from V and 1 from J, leaving 5 bases between them. CDR1 and CDR2 from the germline V gene are MNHEY and SVGAGI. CDR3 size: 14 residues. In DNA, the CDR3 is TGTGCCAGCAGTTACGGGAAGAACACCGGGGAGCTGTTTTTT. Amino acid sequence: CASSYGKNTGELFF.

This clone was seen a handful of times. Written as DNA, the CDR3 is TGTGCCAGCAGCCGAGGACTATATTACGAGCAGTACTTC. This gives the protein CASSRGLYYEQYF. This sequence joins TRBV14 and TRBJ2-7, with D possibly matching TRBD2 (6 bases). The V end was cut by 4 bases, the J end by 4 bases, with 11 bases between. The germline CDR1 and CDR2 sequences are SGHDN and FVKESK. The CDR3 is made up of 13 amino acids.